The clone carrying this TCR beta chain appeared many times. Its antigen is as yet unknown. Quantitative 5'-RACE with molecular barcodes was used to make the TCR beta libraries. TCRdb processed the 5' RACE reads anew with MiXCR; each CDR3 protein has one entry. The sample yields some 240,000 distinct CDR3 sequences, roughly 6.6% seen once. The CDR3 runs 15 residues. The V gene end was trimmed by 3 bases and the J gene end by 1 base; junction bases not matched to a gene: 7. From germline, CDR1 is SQVTM and CDR2 ANQGSEA. The data belong to a study of CD8 T cells in ankylosing spondylitis. Study findings and constraints: Some of these motif variants have turned up before, in reports on reactive arthritis synovial fluid and blood. A motif of 7 to 9 highly homologous TCR beta variants was seen as apparently characteristic of ankylosing spondylitis blood.

The origin of this receptor is a male donor with ankylosing spondylitis. The V and J genes are TRBV29-1 and TRBJ1-1, with 8 bases matching TRBD1. The sample was blood, either unsorted or a sorted T cell fraction (not recorded which). CDR3 residues: CSVDGQGSKNTEAFF. As DNA, the CDR3 is TGCAGCGTTGATGGACAGGGCAGCAAGAACACTGAAGCTTTCTTT. Full variable domain (outside the CDR3, taken from reference TRBV29-1 and TRBJ1-1): SAVISQKPSRDICQRGTSLTIQCQVDSQVTMMFWYRQQPGQSLTLIATANQGSEATYESGFVIDKFPISRPNLTFSTLTVSNMSPEDSSIYLCSVDGQGSKNTEAFFGQGTRLTVV.